Following are 20 T cell receptor beta chains from one sample sequenced in a study of cytomegalovirus exposure and HLA in healthy donors. Both 60 Vbeta primers and 13 Jbeta primers went into the PCR. Measured with immunoSEQ multiplex PCR; TCRdb has only the in-frame clones, and not every one. The table lists approximately 150,000 clones, around 78% of them singletons. Material: PBMCs. Receptors originate from a woman between 18 and 30 years old in good health and CMV-seropositive.

The rearrangement joins TRBV18 to TRBJ1-4; 7 bases agree with TRBD1. The CDR3 is made up of 15 amino acids. Trimming removed 3 bases from V and 4 bases from J; junction bases left unmatched: 5. Germline V gene lookup returns CDR1 KGHSH and CDR2 LQKENI. CDR3 sequence reads: CASSPRQGSNEKLFF. The DNA of the CDR3 is TGTGCCAGCTCACCCCGACAGGGAAGTAATGAAAAACTGTTTTTT.

The J gene is TRBJ2-6, the V gene TRBV4-1, with D perhaps matching TRBD1 (5 bases). The CDR3 runs to 17 residues. V was cut by 2 bases and J by 0 bases, with 11 bases left in between. From germline, CDR1 is MGHRA and CDR2 YSYEKL. The CDR3 here is CASSQTTGNSGANVLTF. The CDR3 nucleotides read TGCGCCAGCAGCCAAACAACAGGCAACTCTGGGGCCAACGTCCTGACTTTC.

The genes are TRBV19 and TRBJ1-2; a weak D match, TRBD1 (6 bases). CDR1 LNHDA and CDR2 SQIVND come from the germline V gene (reference sequence). V was shortened by 4 bases and J by 0 bases, with 15 bases between the two germline ends. CDR3 length: 16 amino acids. Written as DNA, the CDR3 is TGTGCCAGTAGTACATCTCAGGGGAGAGCTAACTATGGCTACACCTTC. Its translation: CASSTSQGRANYGYTF.

The chain carries TRBV30 and TRBJ2-1; 7 nucleotides align to TRBD2. V shed 8 bases, J shed 7 bases, and the junction held 14 bases outside the gene matches. CDR3 length equals 14 residues. Per the germline V gene, CDR1 is GTSNPN and CDR2 is SVGIG (reference sequence). The chain's CDR3 is CAQVGGGLWNEQFF. In DNA form, the CDR3 reads TGTGCCCAGGTGGGGGGGGGTCTGTGGAATGAGCAGTTCTTC.

This clone has a handful of counts. J is TRBJ1-4 and V is TRBV4-1, with D maybe TRBD1 (5 bases). Looked up from germline, CDR1 is MGHRA and CDR2 is YSYEKL. V was cut by 4 bases and J by 7 bases, with 13 bases left in between. The CDR3 totals 14 residues. This CDR3 is CASSRGSRSEKLFF. In DNA form, the CDR3 reads TGCGCCAGCAGCCGGGGCTCCAGGTCTGAAAAACTGTTTTTT.

This clone appeared once. The V and J genes are TRBV7-2 and TRBJ2-1; D unclear. The CDR3 spans 14 residues. V shed 5 bases and J shed 3 bases, with 11 bases lying between them. Germline V lookup: CDR1 SGHTA, CDR2 FQGNSA. CDR3 nucleotide sequence: TGTGCCAGCAGCCCAACCCCTATCTACAATGAGCAGTTCTTC. Amino acids: CASSPTPIYNEQFF.

Here the CDR3 DNA reads TGTGCCTGGAGTGAAACAGGCCCAGGCACTGAAGCTTTCTTT. Protein product: CAWSETGPGTEAFF. The chain carries TRBV30 and TRBJ1-1; D possibly corresponds to TRBD1 (5 bases). The CDR3 has 14 residues. CDR1 is GTSNPN and CDR2 is SVGIG in the germline V gene (reference sequence). V was shortened by 1 base and J by 4 bases, with 13 bases between the two germline ends.

The chain recombines TRBV6-1 with TRBJ2-7; 7 bases line up with TRBD1. Germline trimming cut 4 bases from V and 4 bases from J; bases unmatched to any gene: 7. CDR1 is MNHNS and CDR2 is SASEGT in the germline V gene. This CDR3 region has 14 residues. The CDR3: CASSVGQAQYEQYF. In nucleotides, the CDR3 is TGTGCCAGCAGTGTTGGACAGGCCCAGTACGAGCAGTACTTC.

This chain's CDR3 is CASKGEGKGQPQHF. The CDR3 nucleotides read TGTGCCAGCAAGGGGGAGGGAAAGGGGCAGCCCCAGCATTTT. This chain links TRBV28 with TRBJ1-5; D possibly corresponds to TRBD1 (6 bases). CDR3 length: 14 residues. Germline CDR1 MDHEN, CDR2 SYDVKM. V was shortened by 7 bases and J by 7 bases, with 17 bases between the two germline ends.

The rearrangement links TRBV5-1 to TRBJ1-2; D perhaps matches TRBD1 (5 bases). V lost 4 bases and J 6 bases, leaving 13 bases between the germline ends. Germline CDR1 SGHRS, CDR2 YFSETQ. The CDR3 length is 13 residues. CDR3 amino acids: CASSPGGVDGYTF. In DNA form, the CDR3 reads TGCGCCAGCAGCCCCGGAGGGGTGGATGGCTACACCTTC.

This chain joins TRBV11-2 and TRBJ2-5, with TRBD1 as a possible D gene (6 bases). V lost 5 bases, J lost 7 bases, and 20 bases lay in between. Germline-derived CDR1 and CDR2 are SGHAT and FQNNGV. This CDR3 comprises 15 residues. Written as DNA, the CDR3 is TGTGCCAGCAGCCTCACGACAGGCGCCCAGGGGACCCAGTACTTC. Encoded protein: CASSLTTGAQGTQYF.

This chain connects TRBV10-3 to TRBJ2-4; D uncertain. The CDR3 runs to 14 residues. V lost 0 bases and J 11 bases, leaving 14 bases between the germline ends. Germline V lookup: CDR1 ENHRY, CDR2 SYGVKD. The CDR3 loop reads CAISESLTPILQYF. Written as DNA, the CDR3 is TGTGCCATCAGTGAGTCGTTGACACCTATCCTTCAGTACTTC.

The chain links TRBV25-1 to TRBJ2-2, with a tentative D call TRBD1 (6 bases). There are 14 residues in the CDR3. The germline CDR1 and CDR2 sequences are MGHDK and SYGVNS. Trimming pared 8 bases from V and 4 bases from J, leaving 14 bases between. The CDR3 sequence is CASHRVGGTGELFF. In DNA form, the CDR3 reads TGTGCCAGCCACAGGGTAGGGGGCACCGGGGAGCTGTTTTTT.

This clone was counted between two and nine times. The gene calls are TRBV5-6 and TRBJ1-2; no clear D gene. The CDR3 has 13 amino acids. The germline V gene encodes CDR1 SGHDT and CDR2 YYEEEE. Trimming removed 5 bases from V and 2 bases from J, with 10 bases in between. CDR3 sequence: CASRSDKNYGYTF. The CDR3 nucleotides are TGTGCCAGCAGGTCAGACAAAAACTATGGCTACACCTTC.

The CDR3 reads CAPNRGTYGYTF. The CDR3 nucleotides are TGTGCCCCCAACCGGGGAACCTATGGCTACACCTTC. The rearrangement joins TRBV2 to TRBJ1-2; D remains ambiguous. The V gene's germline CDR1 is SNHLY and CDR2 FYNNEI. The CDR3 spans 12 residues. Between the trimmed V and J ends, which lost 11 bases and 4 bases, there was a span of 14 bases.

The chain links TRBV5-4 to TRBJ1-5; tentatively, D is TRBD1 (5 bases). The V end lost 1 base, the J end lost 2 bases, and 10 bases lay between the germline ends. CDR1 and CDR2 from the germline V gene are SGHNT and YYREEE (reference sequence). CDR3 length equals 15 residues. CDR3 region: CASSLQGSGNQPQHF. DNA of the CDR3: TGTGCCAGCAGCTTGCAGGGATCGGGCAATCAGCCCCAGCATTTT.

This chain uses TRBV13 with TRBJ2-1; D is possibly TRBD1 (5 bases). The V gene's germline CDR1 is PRHDT and CDR2 FYEKMQ (reference sequence). This CDR3 spans 13 amino acids. The V end was cut by 1 base, the J end by 6 bases, with 7 bases between. The CDR3 nucleotides read TGTGCCAGCAGCTTAGCAGGGTCCAATGAGCAGTTCTTC. Its protein is CASSLAGSNEQFF.

CDR3 DNA: TGTGCCAGCAGTTCAGGACTAGCCGCCTACAATGAGCAGTTCTTC. Protein sequence: CASSSGLAAYNEQFF. This rearrangement joins TRBV27 to TRBJ2-1, with 8 bases aligning to TRBD2. The CDR3 is 15 residues long. CDR1 MNHEY and CDR2 SMNVEV come from the germline V gene (reference sequence). The V gene end was trimmed by 4 bases and the J gene end by 2 bases; junction bases not matched to a gene: 4.

CDR3 amino acids: CASSRTGTGDQPQHF. The CDR3 DNA follows: TGTGCCAGCAGCAGGACCGGGACAGGAGATCAGCCCCAGCATTTT. The chain employs TRBV5-6 and TRBJ1-5, with 8 bases identical to TRBD1. Trimming took 4 bases from V and 5 from J; bases not matched to a gene: 8. The CDR3 consists of 15 residues. Germline-derived CDR1 and CDR2 are SGHDT and YYEEEE.

The chain recombines TRBV28 with TRBJ1-2; 11 positions match TRBD1. Germline V gene sequence: CDR1 MDHEN, CDR2 SYDVKM. The V and J ends lost 5 bases and 4 bases, in that order; junction bases with no gene match: 6. This CDR3 region has 15 residues. As DNA, the CDR3 is TGTGCCAGCAGTCCTCGGGGACAGGGGGGCTATGGCTACACCTTC. It yields the protein CASSPRGQGGYGYTF.